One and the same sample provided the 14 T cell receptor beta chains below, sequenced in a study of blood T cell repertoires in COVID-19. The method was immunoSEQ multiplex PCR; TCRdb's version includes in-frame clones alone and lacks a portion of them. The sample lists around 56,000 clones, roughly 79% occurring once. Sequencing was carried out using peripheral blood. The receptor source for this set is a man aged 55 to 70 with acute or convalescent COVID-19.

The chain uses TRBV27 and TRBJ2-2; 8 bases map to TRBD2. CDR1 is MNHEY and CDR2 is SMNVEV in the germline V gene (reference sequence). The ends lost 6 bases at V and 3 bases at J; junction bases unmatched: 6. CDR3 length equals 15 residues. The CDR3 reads CASSSGTRYTGELFF. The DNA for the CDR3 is TGTGCCAGCAGCTCCGGGACTAGATACACCGGGGAGCTGTTTTTT.

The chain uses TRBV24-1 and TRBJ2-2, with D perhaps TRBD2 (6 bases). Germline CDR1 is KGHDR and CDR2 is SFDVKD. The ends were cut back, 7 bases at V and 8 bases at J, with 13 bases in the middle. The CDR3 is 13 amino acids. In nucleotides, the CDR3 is TGTGCCACCAGGCAAGCGGGCGGAGGGGAGCTGTTTTTT. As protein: CATRQAGGGELFF.

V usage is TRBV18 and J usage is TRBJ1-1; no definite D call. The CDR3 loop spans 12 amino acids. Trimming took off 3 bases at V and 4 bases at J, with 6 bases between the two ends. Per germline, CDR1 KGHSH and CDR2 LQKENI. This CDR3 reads CASSPARTEAFF. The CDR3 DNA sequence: TGTGCCAGCTCACCGGCCCGCACTGAAGCTTTCTTT.

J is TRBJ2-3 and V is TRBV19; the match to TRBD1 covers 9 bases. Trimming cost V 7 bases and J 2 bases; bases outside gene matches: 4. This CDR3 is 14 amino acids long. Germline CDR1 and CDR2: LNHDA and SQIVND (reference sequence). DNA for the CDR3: TGTGCCAGTAAAGACAGGGGGTCCACAGATACGCAGTATTTT. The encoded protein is CASKDRGSTDTQYF. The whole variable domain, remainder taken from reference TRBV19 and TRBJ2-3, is DGGITQSPKYLFRKEGQNVTLSCEQNLNHDAMYWYRQDPGQGLRLIYYSQIVNDFQKGDIAEGYSVSREKKESFPLTVTSAQKNPTAFYLCASKDRGSTDTQYFGPGTRLTVL.

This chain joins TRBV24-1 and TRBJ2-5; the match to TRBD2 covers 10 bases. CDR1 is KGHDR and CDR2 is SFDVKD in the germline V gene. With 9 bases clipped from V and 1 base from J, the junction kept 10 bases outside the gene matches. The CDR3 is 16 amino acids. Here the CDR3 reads CATESRTSGAQETQYF. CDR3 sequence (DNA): TGTGCCACCGAATCTAGGACTAGCGGAGCCCAAGAGACCCAGTACTTC.

The CDR3 sequence is CASSWERGSTDTQYF. CDR3 DNA sequence: TGTGCCAGCAGCTGGGAGAGAGGAAGCACAGATACGCAGTATTTT. The chain links TRBV7-3 to TRBJ2-3; perhaps TRBD2 as D (5 bases). CDR1 is SGHTA, CDR2 FQGTGA, per germline. The CDR3 contains 15 residues. V shed 4 bases and J shed 0 bases, with 11 bases lying between them.

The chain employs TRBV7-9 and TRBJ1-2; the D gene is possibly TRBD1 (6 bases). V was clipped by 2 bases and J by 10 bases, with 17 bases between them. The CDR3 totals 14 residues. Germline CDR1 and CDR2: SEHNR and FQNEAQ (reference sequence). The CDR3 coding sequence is TGTGCCAGCAGCTTATCCGGGACAAACCGTGACTACACCTTC. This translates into CASSLSGTNRDYTF.

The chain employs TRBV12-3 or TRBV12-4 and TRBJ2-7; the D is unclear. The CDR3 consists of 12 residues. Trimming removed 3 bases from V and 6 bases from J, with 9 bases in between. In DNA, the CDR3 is TGTGCCAGCAGTTTTTTAGTTAGCGAGCAGTACTTC. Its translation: CASSFLVSEQYF.

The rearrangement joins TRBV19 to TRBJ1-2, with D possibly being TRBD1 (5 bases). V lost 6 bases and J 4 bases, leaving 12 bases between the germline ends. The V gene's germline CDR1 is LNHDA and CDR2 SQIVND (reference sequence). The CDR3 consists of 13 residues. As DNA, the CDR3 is TGTGCCAGTAGCACTACAGGACCCTATGGCTACACCTTC. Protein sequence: CASSTTGPYGYTF.

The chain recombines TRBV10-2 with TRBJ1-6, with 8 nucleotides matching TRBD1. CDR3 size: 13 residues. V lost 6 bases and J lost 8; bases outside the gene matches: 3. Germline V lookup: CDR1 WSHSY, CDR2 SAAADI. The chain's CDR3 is CASRLQGDSPLHF. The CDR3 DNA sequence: TGCGCCAGCAGGCTACAGGGGGATTCACCCCTCCACTTT.

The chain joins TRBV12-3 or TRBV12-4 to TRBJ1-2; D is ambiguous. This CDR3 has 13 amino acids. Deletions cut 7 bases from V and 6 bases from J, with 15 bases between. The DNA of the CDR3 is TGTGCCAGCACGTTAAGCCCCACCCATGGCTACACCTTC. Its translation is CASTLSPTHGYTF.

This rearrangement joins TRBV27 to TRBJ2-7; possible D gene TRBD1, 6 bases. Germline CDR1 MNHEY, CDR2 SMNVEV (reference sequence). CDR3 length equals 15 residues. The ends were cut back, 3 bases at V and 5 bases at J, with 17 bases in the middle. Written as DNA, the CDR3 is TGTGCCAGCAGTTTGAATGGGGGCCGCCGGGACGAGCAGTACTTC. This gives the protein CASSLNGGRRDEQYF.

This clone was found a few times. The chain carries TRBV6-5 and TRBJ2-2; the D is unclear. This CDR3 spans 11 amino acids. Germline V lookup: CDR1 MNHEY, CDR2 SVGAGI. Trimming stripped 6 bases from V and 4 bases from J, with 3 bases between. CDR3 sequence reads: CASSLTGELFF. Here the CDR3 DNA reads TGTGCCAGCAGCCTCACCGGGGAGCTGTTTTTT.

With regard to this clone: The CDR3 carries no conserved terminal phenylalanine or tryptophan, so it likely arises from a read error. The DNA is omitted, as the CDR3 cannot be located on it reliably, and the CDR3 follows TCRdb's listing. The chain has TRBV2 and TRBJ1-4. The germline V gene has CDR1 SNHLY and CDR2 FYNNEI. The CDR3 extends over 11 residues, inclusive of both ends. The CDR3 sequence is CASSEGGALLV.